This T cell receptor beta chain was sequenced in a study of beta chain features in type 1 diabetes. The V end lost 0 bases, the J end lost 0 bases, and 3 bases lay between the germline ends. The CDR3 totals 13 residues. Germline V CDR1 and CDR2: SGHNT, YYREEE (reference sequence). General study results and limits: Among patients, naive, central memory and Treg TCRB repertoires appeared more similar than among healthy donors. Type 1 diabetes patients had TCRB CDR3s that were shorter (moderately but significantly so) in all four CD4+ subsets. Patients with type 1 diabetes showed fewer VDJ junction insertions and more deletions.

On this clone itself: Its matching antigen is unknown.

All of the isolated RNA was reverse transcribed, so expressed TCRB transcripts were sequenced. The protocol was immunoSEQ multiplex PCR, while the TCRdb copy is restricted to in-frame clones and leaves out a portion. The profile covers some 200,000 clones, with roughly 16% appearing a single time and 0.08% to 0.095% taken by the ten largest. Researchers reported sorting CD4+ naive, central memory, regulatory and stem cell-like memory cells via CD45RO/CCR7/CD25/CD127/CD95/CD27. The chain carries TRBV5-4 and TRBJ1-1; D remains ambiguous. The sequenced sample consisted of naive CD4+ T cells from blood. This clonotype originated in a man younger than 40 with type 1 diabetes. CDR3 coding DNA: TGTGCCAGCAGCTTGGAGGTGAACACTGAAGCTTTCTTT. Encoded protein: CASSLEVNTEAFF.